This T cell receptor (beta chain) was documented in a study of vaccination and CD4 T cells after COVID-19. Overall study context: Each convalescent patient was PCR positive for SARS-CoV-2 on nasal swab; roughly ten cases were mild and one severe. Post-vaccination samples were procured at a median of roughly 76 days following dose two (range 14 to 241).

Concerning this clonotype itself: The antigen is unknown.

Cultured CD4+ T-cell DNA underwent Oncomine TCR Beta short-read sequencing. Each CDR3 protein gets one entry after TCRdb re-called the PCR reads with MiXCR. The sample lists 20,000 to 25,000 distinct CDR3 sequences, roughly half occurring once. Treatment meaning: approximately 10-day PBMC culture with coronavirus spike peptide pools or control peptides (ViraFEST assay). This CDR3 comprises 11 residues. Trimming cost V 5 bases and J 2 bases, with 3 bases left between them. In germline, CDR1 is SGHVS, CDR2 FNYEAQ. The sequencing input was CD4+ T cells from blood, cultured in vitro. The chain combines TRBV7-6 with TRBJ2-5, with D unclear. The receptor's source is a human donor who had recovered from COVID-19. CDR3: CASSRQETQYF. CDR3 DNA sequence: TGTGCCAGCAGCCGACAAGAGACCCAGTACTTC.